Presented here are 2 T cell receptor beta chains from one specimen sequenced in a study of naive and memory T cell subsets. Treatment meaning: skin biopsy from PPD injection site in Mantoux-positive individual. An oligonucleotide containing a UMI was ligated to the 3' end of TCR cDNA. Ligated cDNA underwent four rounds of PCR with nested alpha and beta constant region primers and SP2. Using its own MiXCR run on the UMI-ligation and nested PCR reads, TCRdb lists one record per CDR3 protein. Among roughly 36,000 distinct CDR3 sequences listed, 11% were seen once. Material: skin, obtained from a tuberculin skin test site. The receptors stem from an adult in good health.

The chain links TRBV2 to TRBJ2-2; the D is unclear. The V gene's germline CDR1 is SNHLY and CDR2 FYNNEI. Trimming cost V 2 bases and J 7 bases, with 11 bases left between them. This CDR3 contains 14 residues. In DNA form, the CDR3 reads TGTGCCAGCAGTGAACGATCGCGTGGCGGGGAGCTGTTTTTT. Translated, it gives CASSERSRGGELFF.

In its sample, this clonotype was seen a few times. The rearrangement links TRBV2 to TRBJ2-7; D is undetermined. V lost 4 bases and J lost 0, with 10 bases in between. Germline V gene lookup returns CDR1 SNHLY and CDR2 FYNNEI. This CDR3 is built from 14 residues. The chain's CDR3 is CASSGQGHSYEQYF. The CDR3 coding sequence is TGTGCCAGCAGTGGACAAGGGCACTCCTACGAGCAGTACTTC.